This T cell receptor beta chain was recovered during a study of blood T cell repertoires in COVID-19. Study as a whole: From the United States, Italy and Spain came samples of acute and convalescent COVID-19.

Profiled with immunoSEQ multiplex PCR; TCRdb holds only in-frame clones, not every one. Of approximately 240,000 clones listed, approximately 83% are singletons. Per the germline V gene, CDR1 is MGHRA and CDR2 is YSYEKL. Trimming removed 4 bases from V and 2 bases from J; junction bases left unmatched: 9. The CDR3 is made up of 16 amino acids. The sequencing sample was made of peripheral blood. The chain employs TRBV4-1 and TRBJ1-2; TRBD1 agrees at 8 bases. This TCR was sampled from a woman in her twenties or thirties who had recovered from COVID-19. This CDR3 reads CASSPLRTGQNYGYTF. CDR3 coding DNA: TGCGCCAGCAGCCCCTTGAGGACAGGGCAGAACTATGGCTACACCTTC.